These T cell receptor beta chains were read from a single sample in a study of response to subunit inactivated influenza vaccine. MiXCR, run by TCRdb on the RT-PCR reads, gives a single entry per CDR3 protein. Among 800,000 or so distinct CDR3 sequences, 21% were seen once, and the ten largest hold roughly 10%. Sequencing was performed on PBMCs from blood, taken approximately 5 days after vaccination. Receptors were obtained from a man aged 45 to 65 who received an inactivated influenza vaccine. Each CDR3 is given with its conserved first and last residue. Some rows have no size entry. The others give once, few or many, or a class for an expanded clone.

CDR3: CASNPGLLIYNEQFF
J: TRBJ2-1
V: TRBV6-2/TRBV6-3
length: 15
size: few

CDR3: CSARDPRRGDTIYF
J: TRBJ1-3
V: TRBV20-1
length: 14
size: few

CDR3: CASRKTSGGTIYEQYF
J: TRBJ2-7
V: TRBV19
length: 16
size: few

CDR3: CASSPGGNSGANVLTF
J: TRBJ2-6
V: TRBV5-1
length: 16
size: .

CDR3: CASSWGGTQYF
J: TRBJ2-5
V: TRBV12-3/TRBV12-4
length: 11
size: .

CDR3: CASSRTGDSYNEQFF
J: TRBJ2-1
V: TRBV7-2
length: 15
size: .

CDR3: CASSRRDRGRENIQYF
J: TRBJ2-4
V: TRBV12-3/TRBV12-4
length: 16
size: .

CDR3: CSARDLGVLNYEQYF
J: TRBJ2-7
V: TRBV20-1
length: 15
size: few

CDR3: CASSLVGRGVYEQYF
J: TRBJ2-7
V: TRBV7-2
length: 15
size: .

CDR3: CASSKRVDSSYNEQFF
J: TRBJ2-1
V: TRBV11-2
length: 16
size: few

CDR3: CSIASAANYGYTF
J: TRBJ1-2
V: TRBV29-1
length: 13
size: once

CDR3: CSARNLAGLFTYEQYF
J: TRBJ2-7
V: TRBV20-1
length: 16
size: .

CDR3: CASSRTLAGASTDTQYF
J: TRBJ2-3
V: TRBV5-6
length: 17
size: .

CDR3: CASSLGRVGTQYF
J: TRBJ2-5
V: TRBV11-2
length: 13
size: few

CDR3: CSARDVSGELFF
J: TRBJ2-2
V: TRBV20-1
length: 12
size: few

CDR3: CASIRSGSQIKYQETQYF
J: TRBJ2-5
V: TRBV27
length: 18
size: .

CDR3: CASSFRLGDNEQFF
J: TRBJ2-1
V: TRBV12-3/TRBV12-4
length: 14
size: .

CDR3: CASSYVGQGRSGYTF
J: TRBJ1-2
V: TRBV27
length: 15
size: .

CDR3: CASSTPQGGHYEQYF
J: TRBJ2-7
V: TRBV28
length: 15
size: .

CDR3: CSAREEGGLPTDTQYF
J: TRBJ2-3
V: TRBV20-1
length: 16
size: many

CDR3: CAISHDTGATDTQYF
J: TRBJ2-3
V: TRBV10-3
length: 15
size: .

CDR3: CASRVGTRTAIQYF
J: TRBJ2-4
V: TRBV27
length: 14
size: few

CDR3: CSVNGGAWLGEQFF
J: TRBJ2-1
V: TRBV29-1
length: 14
size: few

CDR3: CASSSEGWTLHF
J: TRBJ1-6
V: TRBV6-6
length: 12
size: .

CDR3: CASRPLGTGNQPQHF
J: TRBJ1-5
V: TRBV6-2/TRBV6-3
length: 15
size: .

CDR3: CASSLSFTGMGYEQYF
J: TRBJ2-7
V: TRBV27
length: 16
size: .

CDR3: CASSFHLEKLFF
J: TRBJ1-4
V: TRBV7-7
length: 12
size: many

CDR3: CATQNDRTSGLAGQFF
J: TRBJ2-1
V: TRBV15
length: 16
size: few

CDR3: CASSSQGWNTEAFF
J: TRBJ1-1
V: TRBV5-1
length: 14
size: few

CDR3: CASSPGTPANIQYF
J: TRBJ2-4
V: TRBV12-3/TRBV12-4
length: 14
size: few

CDR3: CASSFDFYRASYNEQFF
J: TRBJ2-1
V: TRBV5-5
length: 17
size: .

CDR3: CASRTGLSSTDTQYF
J: TRBJ2-3
V: TRBV6-1
length: 15
size: .

CDR3: CASSLVIRGETQYF
J: TRBJ2-5
V: TRBV11-2
length: 14
size: few

CDR3: CASSQDPGRAREGFF
J: TRBJ2-1
V: TRBV4-3
length: 15
size: .

CDR3: CASSGQGSEKLFF
J: TRBJ1-4
V: TRBV2
length: 13
size: few

CDR3: CASSFHQSGRGGYGYTF
J: TRBJ1-2
V: TRBV7-9
length: 17
size: few

CDR3: CASSQDMSVTYEQYF
J: TRBJ2-7
V: TRBV3-1
length: 15
size: .

CDR3: CASSPPSSEADTQYF
J: TRBJ2-3
V: TRBV7-9
length: 15
size: .

CDR3: CASKAGRIKNQPQHF
J: TRBJ1-5
V: TRBV12-3/TRBV12-4
length: 15
size: few

CDR3: CASSYITGSYNEQFF
J: TRBJ2-1
V: TRBV6-5
length: 15
size: many

CDR3: CASSHRDSEKLFF
J: TRBJ1-4
V: TRBV4-3
length: 13
size: .

CDR3: CASIPTGGYYEQYF
J: TRBJ2-7
V: TRBV6-2/TRBV6-3
length: 14
size: few

CDR3: CASSLLGGHEQFF
J: TRBJ2-1
V: TRBV12-3/TRBV12-4
length: 13
size: .

CDR3: CSAPQGTDTEAFF
J: TRBJ1-1
V: TRBV20-1
length: 13
size: .

CDR3: CASSEGTGGLNEKLFF
J: TRBJ1-4
V: TRBV5-5
length: 16
size: .

CDR3: CASSSWGQFLYEQYF
J: TRBJ2-7
V: TRBV7-9
length: 15
size: many

CDR3: CASSRGRVENTGELFF
J: TRBJ2-2
V: TRBV18
length: 16
size: .

CDR3: CSAQLVHEAFF
J: TRBJ1-1
V: TRBV20-1
length: 11
size: .

CDR3: CASTFWTSGSNEQFF
J: TRBJ2-1
V: TRBV2
length: 15
size: few

CDR3: CASSDRGYNEQFF
J: TRBJ2-1
V: TRBV2
length: 13
size: many

CDR3: CASQGLHYEQYF
J: TRBJ2-7
V: TRBV10-3
length: 12
size: .

CDR3: CASARNARETQYF
J: TRBJ2-5
V: TRBV10-2
length: 13
size: few

CDR3: CAISEGTSGNEQFF
J: TRBJ2-1
V: TRBV10-3
length: 14
size: few

CDR3: CSARKGTGGGYEQYF
J: TRBJ2-7
V: TRBV20-1
length: 15
size: .

CDR3: CATSRGDGSYEQYF
J: TRBJ2-7
V: TRBV15
length: 14
size: few

CDR3: CASSTDRRETQYF
J: TRBJ2-5
V: TRBV5-1
length: 13
size: few

CDR3: CASSPRQGANQPQHF
J: TRBJ1-5
V: TRBV7-2
length: 15
size: many

CDR3: CSADAGLPNTGELFF
J: TRBJ2-2
V: TRBV20-1
length: 15
size: .

CDR3: CASSEAQGRGELFF
J: TRBJ1-4
V: TRBV6-1
length: 14
size: .

CDR3: CSARSPTGGETQYF
J: TRBJ2-5
V: TRBV20-1
length: 14
size: few